This T cell receptor (beta chain) was identified during a study of blood T cell repertoires in COVID-19. Study at large: Researchers got acute and convalescent COVID-19 samples from the United States, Italy and Spain.

TCRdb's table, derived via immunoSEQ multiplex PCR, lists solely in-frame clones and lacks some. This sample carries about 55,000 clones, about nine tenths of them seen once, and the ten largest clones take roughly 6.2%. CDR1 is GTSNPN and CDR2 is SVGIG in the germline V gene (reference sequence). The CDR3 runs 14 residues. Trimming left V 5 bases short and J 3 bases short, with 16 bases between. The V gene is TRBV30, the J gene TRBJ2-5; possibly TRBD1 for D (6 bases). The sequence was collected from a man in his forties with acute or convalescent COVID-19. Sequences were obtained from peripheral blood. CDR3 residues: CAWDLGQPKETQYF. CDR3 nucleotides: TGTGCCTGGGACTTAGGACAGCCTAAAGAGACCCAGTACTTC.